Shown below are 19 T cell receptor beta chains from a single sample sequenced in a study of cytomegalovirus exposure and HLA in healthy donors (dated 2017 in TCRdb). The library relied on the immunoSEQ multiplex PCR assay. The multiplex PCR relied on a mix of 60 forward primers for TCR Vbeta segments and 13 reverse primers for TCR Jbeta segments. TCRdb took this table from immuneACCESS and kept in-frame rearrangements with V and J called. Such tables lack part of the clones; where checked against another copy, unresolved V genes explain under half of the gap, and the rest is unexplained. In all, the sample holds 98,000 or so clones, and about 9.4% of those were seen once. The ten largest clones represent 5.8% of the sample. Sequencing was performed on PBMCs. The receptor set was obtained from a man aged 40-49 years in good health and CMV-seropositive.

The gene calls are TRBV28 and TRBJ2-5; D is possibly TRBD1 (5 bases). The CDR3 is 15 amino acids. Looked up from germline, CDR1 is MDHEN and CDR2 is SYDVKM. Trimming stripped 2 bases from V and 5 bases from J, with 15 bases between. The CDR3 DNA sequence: TGTGCCAGCAGTTTAAGGGGAAGTCCGAAGGAGACCCAGTACTTC. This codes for CASSLRGSPKETQYF.

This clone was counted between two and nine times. CDR3 amino acids: CASSSAASYEQYF. The CDR3 DNA sequence: TGTGCCAGCAGCTCAGCAGCGTCTTACGAGCAGTACTTC. This chain uses TRBV7-9 with TRBJ2-7; no firm D call. With 4 bases removed from V and 4 bases from J, the gap between germline ends came to 11 bases. The V gene's germline CDR1 is SEHNR and CDR2 FQNEAQ (reference sequence). CDR3 length: 13 amino acids.

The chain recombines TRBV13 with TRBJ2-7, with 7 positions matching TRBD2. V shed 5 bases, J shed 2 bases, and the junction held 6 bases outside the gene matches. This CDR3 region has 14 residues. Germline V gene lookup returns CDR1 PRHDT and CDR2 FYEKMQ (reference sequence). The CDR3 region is CASSPQRGAYEQYF. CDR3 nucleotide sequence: TGTGCCAGCAGCCCCCAGCGGGGAGCCTACGAGCAGTACTTC.

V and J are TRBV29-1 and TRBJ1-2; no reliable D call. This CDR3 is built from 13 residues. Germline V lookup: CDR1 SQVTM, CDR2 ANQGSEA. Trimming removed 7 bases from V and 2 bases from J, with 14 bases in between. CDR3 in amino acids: CSARFTTNYGYTF. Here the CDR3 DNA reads TGCAGCGCTCGATTTACAACGAACTATGGCTACACCTTC.

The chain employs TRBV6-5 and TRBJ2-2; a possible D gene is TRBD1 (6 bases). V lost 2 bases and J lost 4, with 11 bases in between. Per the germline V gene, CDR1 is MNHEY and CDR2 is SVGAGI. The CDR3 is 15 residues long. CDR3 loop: CASSYAQGLTGELFF. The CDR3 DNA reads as TGTGCCAGCAGTTACGCACAGGGCCTCACCGGGGAGCTGTTTTTT.

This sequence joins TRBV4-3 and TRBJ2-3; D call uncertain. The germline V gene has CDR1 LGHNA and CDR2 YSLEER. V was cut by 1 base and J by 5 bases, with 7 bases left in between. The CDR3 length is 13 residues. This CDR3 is CASSQAPGDTQYF. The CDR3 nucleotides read TGCGCCAGCAGCCAAGCTCCGGGAGATACGCAGTATTTT.

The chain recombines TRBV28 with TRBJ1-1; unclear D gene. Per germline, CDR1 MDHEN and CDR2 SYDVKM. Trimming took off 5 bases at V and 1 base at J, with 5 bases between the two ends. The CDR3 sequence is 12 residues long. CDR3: CASSPSNTEAFF. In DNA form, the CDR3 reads TGTGCCAGCAGTCCCTCGAACACTGAAGCTTTCTTT.

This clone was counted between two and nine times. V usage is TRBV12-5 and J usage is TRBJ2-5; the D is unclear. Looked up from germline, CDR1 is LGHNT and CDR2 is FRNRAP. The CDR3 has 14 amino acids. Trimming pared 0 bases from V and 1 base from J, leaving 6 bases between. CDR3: CASGLVHVQETQYF. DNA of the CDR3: TGTGCTAGTGGTTTGGTACACGTCCAAGAGACCCAGTACTTC.

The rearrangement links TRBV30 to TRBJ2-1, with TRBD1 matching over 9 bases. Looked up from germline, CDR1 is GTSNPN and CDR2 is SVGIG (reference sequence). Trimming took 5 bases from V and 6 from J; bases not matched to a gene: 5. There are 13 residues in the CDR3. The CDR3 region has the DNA TGTGCCTGGCGTGGGACAGGGTTCAATGAGCAGTTCTTC. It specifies CAWRGTGFNEQFF.

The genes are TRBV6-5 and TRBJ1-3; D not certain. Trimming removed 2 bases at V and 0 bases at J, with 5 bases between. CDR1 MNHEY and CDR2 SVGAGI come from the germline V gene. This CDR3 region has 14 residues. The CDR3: CASSYAASGNTIYF. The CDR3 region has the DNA TGTGCCAGCAGTTACGCGGCCTCTGGAAACACCATATATTTT.

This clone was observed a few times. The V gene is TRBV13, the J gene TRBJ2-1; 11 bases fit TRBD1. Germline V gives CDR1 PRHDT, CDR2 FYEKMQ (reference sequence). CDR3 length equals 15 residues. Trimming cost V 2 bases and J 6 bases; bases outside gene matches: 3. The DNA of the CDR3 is TGTGCCAGCAGCTTACCGGGACAGGGGGGCAATGAGCAGTTCTTC. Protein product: CASSLPGQGGNEQFF.

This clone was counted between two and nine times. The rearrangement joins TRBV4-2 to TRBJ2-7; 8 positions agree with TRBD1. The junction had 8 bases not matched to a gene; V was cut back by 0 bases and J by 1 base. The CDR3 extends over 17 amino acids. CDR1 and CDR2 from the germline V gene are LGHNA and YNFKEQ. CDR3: CASSQEGAGGLSYEQYF. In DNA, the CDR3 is TGTGCCAGCAGCCAAGAGGGCGCAGGGGGCCTTTCCTACGAGCAGTACTTC.

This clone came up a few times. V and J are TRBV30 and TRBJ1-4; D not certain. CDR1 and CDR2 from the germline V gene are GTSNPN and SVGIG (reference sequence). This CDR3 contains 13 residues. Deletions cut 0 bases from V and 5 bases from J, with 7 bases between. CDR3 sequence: CAWSVKANEKLFF. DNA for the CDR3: TGTGCCTGGAGTGTAAAAGCCAATGAAAAACTGTTTTTT.

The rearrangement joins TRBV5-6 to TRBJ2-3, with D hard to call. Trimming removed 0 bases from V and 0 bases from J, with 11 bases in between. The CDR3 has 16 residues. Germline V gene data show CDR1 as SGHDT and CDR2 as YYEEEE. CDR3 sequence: CASSLDFGRSTDTQYF. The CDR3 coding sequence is TGTGCCAGCAGCTTGGACTTCGGTAGAAGCACAGATACGCAGTATTTT.

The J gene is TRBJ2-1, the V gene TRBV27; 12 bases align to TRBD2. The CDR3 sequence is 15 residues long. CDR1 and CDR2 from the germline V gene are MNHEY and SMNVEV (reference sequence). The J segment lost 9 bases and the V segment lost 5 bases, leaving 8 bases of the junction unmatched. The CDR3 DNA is TGTGCCAGCAGTAACCGACTAGCGGGAGTCGGTGAGCAGTTCTTC. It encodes CASSNRLAGVGEQFF.

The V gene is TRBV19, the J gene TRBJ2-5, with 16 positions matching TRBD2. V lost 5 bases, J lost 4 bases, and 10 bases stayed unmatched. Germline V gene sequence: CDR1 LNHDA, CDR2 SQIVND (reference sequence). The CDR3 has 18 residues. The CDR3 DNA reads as TGTGCCAGTAGTGGGACTAGCGGGAGGGCCTTCGTCAGAGAGACCCAGTACTTC. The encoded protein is CASSGTSGRAFVRETQYF.

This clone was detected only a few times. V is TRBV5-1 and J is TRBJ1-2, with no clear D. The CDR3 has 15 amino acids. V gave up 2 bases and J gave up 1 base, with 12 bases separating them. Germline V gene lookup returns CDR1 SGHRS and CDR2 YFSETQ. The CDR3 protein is CASSFSTGNNYGYTF. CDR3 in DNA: TGCGCCAGCAGCTTCTCGACGGGTAATAACTATGGCTACACCTTC.

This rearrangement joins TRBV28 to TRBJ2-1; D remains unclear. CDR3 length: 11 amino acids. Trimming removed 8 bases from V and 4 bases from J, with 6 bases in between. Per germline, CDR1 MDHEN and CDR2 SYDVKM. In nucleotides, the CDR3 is TGTGCCAGCTTTTCTTACAATGAGCAGTTCTTC. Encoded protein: CASFSYNEQFF.

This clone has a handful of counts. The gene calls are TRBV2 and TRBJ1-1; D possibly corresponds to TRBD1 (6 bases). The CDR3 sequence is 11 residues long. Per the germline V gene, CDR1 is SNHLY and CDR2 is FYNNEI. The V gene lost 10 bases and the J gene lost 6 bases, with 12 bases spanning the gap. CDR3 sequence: CATTGLAEAFF. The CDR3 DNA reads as TGTGCCACCACAGGGTTGGCTGAAGCTTTCTTT.